What follows describes a single TCR beta chain. The sequence runs out 3 residues before the end of the CDR3; the remainder is reconstructed from the germline J gene. Trimming removed 3 bases from V and 6 bases from J, with 9 bases in between. The CDR3 totals 13 residues. Per the germline V gene, CDR1 is GTSNPN and CDR2 is SVGIG (reference sequence). These data are taken from a study of T cells in women clearing cervical HPV infection. The wider study: Case blood drawn at lesion detection; control blood after infection cleared. HLA type stays a possible confounder, typing being limited.

The assay was immunoSEQ multiplex PCR, and TCRdb's table has in-frame clones only and misses some. In all, the sample yields nearly 20,000 clones. Sample: blood buffy coat. This chain joins TRBV30 and TRBJ1-6, with D unresolved. The source is a woman between 18 and 70 years old with a cervical HPV16 infection that either progressed to CIN3+ or cleared (not recorded which). The CDR3 DNA, read in part, is TGTGCCTGGAGCTTGCAGGCTAATTCACCC. Translated, it gives CAWSLQANSP. The full CDR3 reads CAWSLQANSPLHF. Supplemented by reference TRBV30 and TRBJ1-6, the full variable domain reads SQTIHQWPATLVQPVGSPLSLECTVEGTSNPNLYWYRQAAGRGLQLLFYSVGIGQISSEVPQNLSASRPQDRQFILSSKKLLLSDSGFYLCAWSLQANSPLHFGNGTRLTVT.